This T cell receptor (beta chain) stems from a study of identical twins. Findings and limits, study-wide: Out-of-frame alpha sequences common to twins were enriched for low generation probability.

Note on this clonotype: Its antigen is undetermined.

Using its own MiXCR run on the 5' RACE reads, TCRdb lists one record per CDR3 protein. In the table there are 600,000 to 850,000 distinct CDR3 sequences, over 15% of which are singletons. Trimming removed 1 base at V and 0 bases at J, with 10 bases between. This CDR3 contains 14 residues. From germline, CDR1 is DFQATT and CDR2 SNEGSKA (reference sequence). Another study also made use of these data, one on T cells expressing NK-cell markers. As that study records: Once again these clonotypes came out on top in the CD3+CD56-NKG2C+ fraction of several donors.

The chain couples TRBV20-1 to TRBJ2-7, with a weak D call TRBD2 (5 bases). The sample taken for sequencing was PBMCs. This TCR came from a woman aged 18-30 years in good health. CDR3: CSARAWEFSYEQYF. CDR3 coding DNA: TGCAGTGCTAGAGCGTGGGAGTTCTCCTACGAGCAGTACTTC.